This T cell receptor (beta chain) stems from a study of T cell responses to AZD1222 COVID-19 vaccine. Study-wide results and limits: Spike-specific TCR breadth and depth both grew after two AZD1222 doses. The study identified only 6 or 7 AZD1222 recipients as seropositive at baseline. Repertoire samples came only from after the peak T cell response.

The germline V and J ends were trimmed by 4 bases and 0 bases, with 8 bases remaining between them. Germline V lookup: CDR1 SGDLS, CDR2 YYNGEE. The length of the CDR3 is 15 residues. In the case of this clone: Its specificity is unknown.

TCRdb keeps only in-frame clones here, not all; method: immunoSEQ multiplex PCR. The sample lists around 100,000 clones, approximately 90% occurring once. The input for sequencing was peripheral blood, taken 28 days after the second AZD1222 dose. The chain couples TRBV9 to TRBJ2-6; no clear D. The receptor was derived from an adult who received the AZD1222 COVID-19 vaccine. The CDR3 reads CASSQGYSGANVLTF. CDR3 sequence (DNA): TGTGCCAGCAGCCAAGGATACTCTGGGGCCAACGTCCTGACTTTC.